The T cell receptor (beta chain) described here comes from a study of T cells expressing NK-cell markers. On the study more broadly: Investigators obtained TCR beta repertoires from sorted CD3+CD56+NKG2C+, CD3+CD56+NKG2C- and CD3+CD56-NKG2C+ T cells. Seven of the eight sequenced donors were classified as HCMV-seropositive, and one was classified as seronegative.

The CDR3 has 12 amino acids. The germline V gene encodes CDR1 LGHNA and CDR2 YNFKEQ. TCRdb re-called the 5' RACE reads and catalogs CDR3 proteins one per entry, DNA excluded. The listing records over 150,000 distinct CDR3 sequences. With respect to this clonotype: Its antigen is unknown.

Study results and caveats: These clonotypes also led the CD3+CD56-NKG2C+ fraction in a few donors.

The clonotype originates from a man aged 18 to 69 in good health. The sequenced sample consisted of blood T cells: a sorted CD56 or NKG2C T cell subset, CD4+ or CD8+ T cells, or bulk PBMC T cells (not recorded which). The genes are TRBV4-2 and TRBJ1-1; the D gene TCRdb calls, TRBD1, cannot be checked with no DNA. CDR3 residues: CASSQVGAEAFF.